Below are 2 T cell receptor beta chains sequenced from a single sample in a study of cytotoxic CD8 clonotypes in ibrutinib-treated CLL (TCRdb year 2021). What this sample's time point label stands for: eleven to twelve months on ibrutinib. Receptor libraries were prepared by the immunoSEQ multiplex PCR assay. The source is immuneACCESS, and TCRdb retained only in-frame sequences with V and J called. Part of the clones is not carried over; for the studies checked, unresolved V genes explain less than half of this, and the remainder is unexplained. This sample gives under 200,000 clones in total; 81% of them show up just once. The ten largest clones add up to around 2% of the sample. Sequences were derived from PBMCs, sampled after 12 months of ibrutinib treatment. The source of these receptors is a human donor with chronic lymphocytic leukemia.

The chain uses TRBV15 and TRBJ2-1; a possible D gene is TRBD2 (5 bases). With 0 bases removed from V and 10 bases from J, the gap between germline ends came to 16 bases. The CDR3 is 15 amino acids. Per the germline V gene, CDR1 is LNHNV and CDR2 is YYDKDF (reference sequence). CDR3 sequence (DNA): TGTGCCACCAGCAGAGATCGGACTGGATCTACCGAGCAGTTCTTC. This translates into CATSRDRTGSTEQFF.

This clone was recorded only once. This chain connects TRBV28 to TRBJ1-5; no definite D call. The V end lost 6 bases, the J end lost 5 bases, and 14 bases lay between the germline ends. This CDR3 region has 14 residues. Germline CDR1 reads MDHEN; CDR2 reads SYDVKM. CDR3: CASRFSENYQPQHF. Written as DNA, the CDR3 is TGTGCCAGCAGATTCTCAGAGAATTATCAGCCCCAGCATTTT. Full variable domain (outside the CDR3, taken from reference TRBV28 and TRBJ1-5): DVKVTQSSRYLVKRTGEKVFLECVQDMDHENMFWYRQDPGLGLRLIYFSYDVKMKEKGDIPEGYSVSREKKERFSLILESASTNQTSMYLCASRFSENYQPQHFGDGTRLSIL.